This is a list of T cell receptor beta chains from one sample in a study of blood T cells in healthy people across ages. TCRdb re-called the 5' RACE reads with MiXCR, one entry per CDR3 protein. The sample includes fewer than 600,000 distinct CDR3 sequences, about 28% of them seen just once. This sample also belongs to another study, concerning T cells of mothers and their children.

Specimen: blood. These receptors all stem from a boy aged 2-15 years in good health. CDR3s include the opening cysteine and the closing phenylalanine or tryptophan. A D gene is named only where the DNA matches it firmly. Part of the rows lack a size; the others show once, few, many or a class for expanded clones.

clone_size d_call j_call v_call cdr3_aa cdr3_nt
few - TRBJ1-1 TRBV4-3 CASSQEGRVITEAFF TGCGCCAGCAGCCAAGAGGGCAGGGTAATCACTGAAGCTTTCTTT
few TRBD2 TRBJ2-1 TRBV5-1 CASSLVGWGLNSNEQFF TGCGCCAGCAGCTTGGTAGGGTGGGGACTAAACTCCAATGAGCAGTTCTTC
- TRBD1 TRBJ1-1 TRBV10-3 CAISEGTGGPGTEAFF TGTGCCATCAGTGAAGGAACAGGGGGCCCGGGCACTGAAGCTTTCTTT
many - TRBJ1-2 TRBV18 CASSPVDNANYGYTF TGTGCCAGCTCACCTGTGGACAACGCTAACTATGGCTACACCTTC
- TRBD2 TRBJ2-1 TRBV9 CASNGTSGPSSEQFF TGTGCCAGCAACGGGACTAGCGGGCCCTCCAGTGAGCAGTTCTTC
- TRBD2 TRBJ2-5 TRBV7-2 CASSLFGGIVQETQYF TGTGCCAGCAGCTTATTCGGGGGGATAGTTCAAGAGACCCAGTACTTC
once - TRBJ2-5 TRBV12-3/TRBV12-4 CASSFPYGLGPETQYF TGTGCCAGCAGTTTCCCCTACGGACTGGGGCCAGAGACCCAGTACTTC
- - TRBJ2-2 TRBV4-2 CASSQDSGELFF TGTGCCAGCAGCCAAGATTCCGGGGAGCTGTTTTTT
- TRBD1 TRBJ2-7 TRBV7-6 CASSLVGQQPNEQYF TGTGCCAGCAGCTTAGTGGGACAGCAGCCCAACGAGCAGTACTTC
- - TRBJ2-1 TRBV7-2 CASRKGGETNEQFF TGTGCCAGCCGAAAAGGGGGGGAGACGAATGAGCAGTTCTTC
few TRBD2 TRBJ2-7 TRBV20-1 CSARLAGGYYEQYF TGCAGTGCTAGATTAGCGGGAGGGTACTACGAGCAGTACTTC
- - TRBJ2-2 TRBV4-3 CASSQRPLNTGELFF TGCGCCAGCAGCCAAAGGCCCCTAAACACCGGGGAGCTGTTTTTT
- TRBD1 TRBJ2-1 TRBV4-1 CASSHLGQGASRNEQFF TGCGCCAGCAGCCACCTAGGACAGGGGGCTTCAAGAAATGAGCAGTTCTTC
- - TRBJ2-2 TRBV20-1 CSASGANTGELFF TGCAGTGCTAGCGGGGCGAACACCGGGGAGCTGTTTTTT
- - TRBJ2-1 TRBV24-1 CATSDPGIYNEQFF TGTGCCACCAGTGACCCTGGCATCTACAATGAGCAGTTCTTC
- TRBD1 TRBJ2-7 TRBV2 CASSVGQGYSSEQYF TGTGCCAGCAGTGTTGGACAGGGCTACTCGAGCGAGCAGTACTTC
- - TRBJ1-4 TRBV29-1 CSVLWGSEEKLFF TGCAGCGTCCTTTGGGGGAGCGAGGAAAAACTGTTTTTT
- - TRBJ2-1 TRBV7-3 CASSYSRDNEQFF TGTGCCAGCAGCTACTCTAGGGACAATGAGCAGTTCTTC
once TRBD1 TRBJ2-3 TRBV7-2 CASSLVGTVSTDTQYF TGTGCCAGCAGCTTAGTTGGGACAGTGAGCACAGATACGCAGTATTTT
few - TRBJ2-4 TRBV6-2/TRBV6-3 CASSQRPDIQYF TGTGCCAGCAGTCAACGCCCGGACATTCAGTACTTC
- TRBD2 TRBJ2-1 TRBV10-2 CASSESPAGSGLDEQFF TGCGCCAGCAGTGAGTCGCCAGCGGGAAGTGGTTTGGATGAGCAGTTCTTC
- TRBD1 TRBJ1-2 TRBV9 CASSVEGQGAHNGYTF TGTGCCAGCAGCGTAGAGGGACAGGGGGCGCATAATGGCTACACCTTC
- - TRBJ2-3 TRBV27 CASSYLSPTDTQYF TGTGCCAGCAGTTATCTAAGCCCCACAGATACGCAGTATTTT
- - TRBJ2-5 TRBV2 CASSEWVDQETQYF TGTGCCAGCAGTGAATGGGTAGACCAAGAGACCCAGTACTTC
- - TRBJ2-1 TRBV13 CASSPPGPTSYNEQFF TGTGCCAGCAGCCCCCCGGGTCCAACCTCCTACAATGAGCAGTTCTTC
few TRBD2 TRBJ2-5 TRBV7-4 CASSSKGRKRGTALRETQYF TGTGCCAGCAGCTCAAAAGGGAGAAAGCGGGGGACCGCTCTAAGGGAGACCCAGTACTTC
few - TRBJ2-3 TRBV19 CASSLYSNTDTQYF TGTGCCAGTAGTCTCTATTCCAACACAGATACGCAGTATTTT
- - TRBJ2-5 TRBV7-2 CASSLVWGAQETQYF TGCGCCAGCAGCTTAGTATGGGGGGCGCAAGAGACCCAGTACTTC
- TRBD2 TRBJ2-1 TRBV4-3 CASSQDPVTSGPSTSYNEQFF TGCGCCAGCAGCCAAGATCCCGTGACTAGCGGGCCGAGTACCTCCTACAATGAGCAGTTCTTC
- - TRBJ1-1 TRBV29-1 CSATAPLNTEAFF TGCAGCGCGACAGCTCCCTTGAACACTGAAGCTTTCTTT
- - TRBJ1-6 TRBV29-1 CSVDYAQRRPNSPLHF TGCAGCGTTGACTACGCCCAAAGGAGGCCGAATTCACCCCTCCACTTT
- TRBD1 TRBJ1-2 TRBV27 CASSPKAQGTYGYTF TGTGCCAGCAGCCCAAAGGCACAGGGGACCTATGGCTACACCTTC